Following are 28 T cell receptor beta chains from one sample sequenced in a study of CD8 T cells in Susac syndrome. Roughly 0.45 to 1 ug RNA was reverse transcribed with random hexamers. TCRdb ran MiXCR on the immunoSEQ multiplex PCR reads and lists one entry per CDR3 protein. The table includes about 300,000 distinct CDR3 sequences, 70% to 90% detected once. Sequences were obtained from CD8+ T cells from PBMCs. The source is a human donor with multiple sclerosis.

The chain uses TRBV27 and TRBJ1-4; 7 nucleotides line up with TRBD1. Losses at the gene ends were 6 bases for V and 11 bases for J; bases not matched to a gene: 6. CDR1 and CDR2 from the germline V gene are MNHEY and SMNVEV (reference sequence). The CDR3 extends over 12 amino acids. CDR3 sequence reads: CASSSRDSKLFF. The CDR3, as DNA: TGTGCCAGCAGCTCCCGGGACAGTAAACTGTTTTTT.

This rearrangement joins TRBV20-1 to TRBJ2-1, with 10 nucleotides matching TRBD2. In germline, CDR1 is DFQATT, CDR2 SNEGSKA (reference sequence). The J segment lost 5 bases and the V segment lost 0 bases, leaving 4 bases of the junction unmatched. CDR3 length equals 15 residues. In nucleotides, the CDR3 is TGCAGTGCTAGAGATGTAGCGGGAGGCGACAATGAGCAGTTCTTC. This gives the protein CSARDVAGGDNEQFF.

The rearrangement joins TRBV4-3 to TRBJ2-7; TRBD2 might be the D (5 bases). The V end was cut by 3 bases, the J end by 1 base, with 10 bases between. CDR3 length equals 14 residues. Germline V lookup: CDR1 LGHNA, CDR2 YSLEER. The CDR3 here is CASSQEAMSYEQYF. Here the CDR3 DNA reads TGCGCCAGCAGCCAGGAGGCCATGTCCTACGAGCAGTACTTC.

The chain is built from TRBV7-8 and TRBJ1-5; 7 nucleotides line up with TRBD1. The germline gives CDR1 SGHVS, CDR2 FQNEAQ. V was clipped by 3 bases and J by 2 bases; unmatched bases: 10. This CDR3 has 17 amino acids. Here the CDR3 reads CASSLRRTGIGNQPQHF. In DNA form, the CDR3 reads TGTGCCAGCAGCTTGCGCCGGACAGGAATAGGCAATCAGCCCCAGCATTTT.

The chain couples TRBV27 to TRBJ2-7; 7 bases align to TRBD1. Per the germline V gene, CDR1 is MNHEY and CDR2 is SMNVEV (reference sequence). The V and J ends lost 4 bases and 6 bases, in that order; junction bases with no gene match: 9. The CDR3 length is 14 residues. Here the CDR3 reads CASSSNRGMGEQYF. CDR3 in DNA: TGTGCCAGCAGTTCGAACAGGGGTATGGGCGAGCAGTACTTC.

The DNA of the CDR3 is TGTGCCAGCAGTTCCCAGATCCGCGATGGGAAGACCCAGTACTTC. Protein product: CASSSQIRDGKTQYF. The chain has TRBV27 and TRBJ2-5; unclear D gene. In germline, CDR1 is MNHEY, CDR2 SMNVEV (reference sequence). Trimming left V 4 bases short and J 6 bases short, with 18 bases between. This CDR3 spans 15 amino acids.

This chain connects TRBV7-3 to TRBJ1-6; D unclear. V was shortened by 0 bases and J by 9 bases, with 6 bases between the two germline ends. Germline V lookup: CDR1 SGHTA, CDR2 FQGTGA. This CDR3 is 13 amino acids long. The CDR3 loop reads CASSLTYASPLHF. In DNA form, the CDR3 reads TGTGCCAGCAGCTTAACATACGCTTCACCCCTCCACTTT.

This clonotype was recorded once. The chain has TRBV4-1 and TRBJ2-7, with 9 bases that match TRBD1. Germline assignment: CDR1 MGHRA and CDR2 YSYEKL. CDR3 size: 16 residues. After removal of 2 bases from V and 5 bases from J, the junction contained 10 bases not matched to a gene. CDR3 nucleotides: TGCGCCAGCAGCCAATGGGACAGGGTACGAGGGGACGAGCAGTACTTC. Translating it yields CASSQWDRVRGDEQYF.

The chain is built from TRBV7-6 and TRBJ1-4; 12 bases line up with TRBD1. The CDR3 runs 15 residues. V trimming: 2 bases; J trimming: 13 bases; junction bases outside the gene matches: 8. Germline V gene sequence: CDR1 SGHVS, CDR2 FNYEAQ. The CDR3: CASSLSGTGGERLFF. CDR3 DNA sequence: TGTGCCAGCAGCTTATCCGGGACAGGGGGCGAGAGACTGTTTTTT.

This chain links TRBV5-6 with TRBJ2-1; weak D call: TRBD2 (5 bases). The V end lost 0 bases, the J end lost 10 bases, and 11 bases lay between the germline ends. This CDR3 comprises 13 residues. Per the germline V gene, CDR1 is SGHDT and CDR2 is YYEEEE. CDR3 protein: CASSLGPQREQFF. The CDR3 region has the DNA TGTGCCAGCAGCTTGGGGCCTCAGCGGGAGCAGTTCTTC.

The CDR3 bases are TGTGCCAGCAGCTTCAGGCCGCATACTAATGAAAAACTGTTTTTT. Encoded protein: CASSFRPHTNEKLFF. The V gene is TRBV11-2, the J gene TRBJ1-4; no definite D call. The CDR3 loop spans 15 amino acids. Looked up from germline, CDR1 is SGHAT and CDR2 is FQNNGV. V lost 3 bases and J lost 2, with 10 bases in between.

The V call is TRBV4-3, the J call TRBJ2-3; 9 bases line up with TRBD2. Germline V gene data show CDR1 as LGHNA and CDR2 as YSLEER. J gave up 5 bases and V 3 bases, and 9 bases lay outside the gene matches. CDR3 length equals 16 residues. The CDR3 nucleotides are TGCGCCAGCAGCCACGTTAGCGGGGGTGAGGAAGATACGCAGTATTTT. Translation: CASSHVSGGEEDTQYF.

The chain combines TRBV7-9 with TRBJ1-1; D call uncertain. Per the germline V gene, CDR1 is SEHNR and CDR2 is FQNEAQ (reference sequence). V gave up 5 bases and J gave up 4 bases, with 5 bases separating them. CDR3 size: 11 residues. The CDR3 here is CASSPLTEAFF. CDR3 bases: TGTGCCAGCAGCCCCCTCACTGAAGCTTTCTTT.

This clonotype was recorded only once. The rearrangement links TRBV18 to TRBJ2-1; 10 nucleotides agree with TRBD1. CDR1 is KGHSH and CDR2 is LQKENI in the germline V gene. This CDR3 comprises 16 residues. Trimming removed 6 bases from V and 3 bases from J; junction bases left unmatched: 8. In nucleotides, the CDR3 is TGTGCCAGCTCGTCGACAGGGGGCCAGGACTACAATGAGCAGTTCTTC. It translates to CASSSTGGQDYNEQFF.

The chain is built from TRBV29-1 and TRBJ2-7; the D gene is possibly TRBD2 (5 bases). From germline, CDR1 is SQVTM and CDR2 ANQGSEA. The ends were cut back, 5 bases at V and 7 bases at J, with 21 bases in the middle. The CDR3 runs to 14 residues. CDR3 in amino acids: CSVLQDGDRGEQYF. As DNA, the CDR3 is TGCAGCGTTCTTCAGGACGGGGATCGGGGTGAGCAGTACTTC.

This chain uses TRBV7-8 with TRBJ1-2; 8 nucleotides align to TRBD1. Trimming removed 3 bases from V and 8 bases from J; junction bases left unmatched: 14. The germline V gene encodes CDR1 SGHVS and CDR2 FQNEAQ. The CDR3 is made up of 16 amino acids. The CDR3 region is CASSLSTGVWGDGYTF. The CDR3 DNA is TGTGCCAGCAGCTTGTCGACAGGGGTCTGGGGGGACGGCTACACCTTC.

J is TRBJ2-7 and V is TRBV15, with D possibly being TRBD2 (7 bases). Trimming cost V 0 bases and J 3 bases, with 15 bases left between them. This CDR3 is built from 16 residues. Looked up from germline, CDR1 is LNHNV and CDR2 is YYDKDF (reference sequence). The DNA for the CDR3 is TGTGCCACCAGCAGAGATCGGGGGGCAGGGCACTACGAGCAGTACTTC. It specifies CATSRDRGAGHYEQYF.

This chain uses TRBV27 with TRBJ1-2; 8 bases agree with TRBD1. The CDR3 is 15 residues long. Germline CDR1 and CDR2: MNHEY and SMNVEV (reference sequence). Germline trimming cut 1 base from V and 4 bases from J; bases unmatched to any gene: 5. CDR3 residues: CASSLFQGAGYGYTF. CDR3 in DNA: TGTGCCAGCAGTTTATTTCAGGGGGCAGGCTATGGCTACACCTTC.

This clonotype was seen a single time. The chain recombines TRBV27 with TRBJ2-3; 12 positions agree with TRBD2. V lost 2 bases to trimming and J lost 0 bases; unmatched junction nucleotides: 0. Germline CDR1 MNHEY, CDR2 SMNVEV (reference sequence). The CDR3 covers 16 residues. CDR3 sequence reads: CASSLLAGGSTDTQYF. The CDR3 bases are TGTGCCAGCAGTTTACTAGCGGGAGGGAGCACAGATACGCAGTATTTT.

This chain connects TRBV27 to TRBJ2-1; 8 bases match TRBD2. CDR1 and CDR2 (germline): MNHEY, SMNVEV (reference sequence). The J segment lost 3 bases and the V segment lost 0 bases, leaving 7 bases of the junction unmatched. The CDR3 runs to 17 residues. The CDR3 spells CASSLSTGTSFYNEQFF. The CDR3 nucleotides are TGTGCCAGCAGTTTATCGACCGGGACTAGTTTCTACAATGAGCAGTTCTTC.

This chain uses TRBV12-3 or TRBV12-4 with TRBJ2-7; 9 bases agree with TRBD2. The V segment lost 6 bases and the J segment 3 bases; nucleotides outside the gene matches: 15. The CDR3 sequence is 17 residues long. This chain's CDR3 is CASRGKFGVTSGYEQYF. The CDR3 nucleotides read TGTGCCAGCAGGGGAAAGTTTGGGGTGACTAGCGGCTACGAGCAGTACTTC.

The chain has TRBV7-8 and TRBJ2-3; the D gene could be TRBD1 or TRBD2 (6 bases each). Looked up from germline, CDR1 is SGHVS and CDR2 is FQNEAQ. CDR3 size: 16 residues. V lost 5 bases to trimming and J lost 2 bases, with 17 bases between them. The chain's CDR3 is CASSPQLGGVTDTQYF. The DNA of the CDR3 is TGTGCCAGCAGCCCGCAATTGGGGGGCGTCACAGATACGCAGTATTTT.

The chain links TRBV4-2 to TRBJ2-3; D call uncertain. CDR1 is LGHNA, CDR2 YNFKEQ, per germline. Trimming cost V 0 bases and J 2 bases, with 6 bases left between them. The CDR3 sequence is 14 residues long. In nucleotides, the CDR3 is TGTGCCAGCAGCCAAGAGACACTCACAGATACGCAGTATTTT. This translates into CASSQETLTDTQYF.

The chain joins TRBV4-3 to TRBJ2-5; a weak D match, TRBD1 (6 bases). This CDR3 region has 17 residues. Germline CDR1 and CDR2: LGHNA and YSLEER. Trimming pared 4 bases from V and 0 bases from J, leaving 18 bases between. The CDR3 sequence: CASSLFLGHPDQETQYF. CDR3 nucleotide sequence: TGCGCCAGCAGCCTCTTTCTGGGACATCCCGACCAAGAGACCCAGTACTTC.

The rearrangement links TRBV6-2 or TRBV6-3 to TRBJ2-7; tentative D call: TRBD1 (5 bases). CDR3 length: 12 amino acids. V gave up 2 bases and J gave up 4 bases, with 6 bases separating them. Looked up from germline, CDR1 is MNHEY and CDR2 is SVGEGT. The CDR3 coding sequence is TGTGCCAGCAGTTACAAGGGGTACGAGCAGTACTTC. It encodes CASSYKGYEQYF.

The chain is built from TRBV11-2 and TRBJ2-7; tentative D call: TRBD1 (6 bases). This CDR3 comprises 16 residues. The V end lost 1 base, the J end lost 2 bases, and 15 bases lay between the germline ends. The germline V gene has CDR1 SGHAT and CDR2 FQNNGV. DNA for the CDR3: TGTGCCAGCAGCTTAGGCTTGGGGACAAATACCTACGAGCAGTACTTC. Translated: CASSLGLGTNTYEQYF.

V and J are TRBV11-2 and TRBJ2-3; TRBD2 matches 8 bases. V lost 3 bases and J lost 6; bases outside the gene matches: 8. Germline assignment: CDR1 SGHAT and CDR2 FQNNGV. The CDR3 runs to 15 residues. The CDR3 DNA follows: TGTGCCAGCAGCTTTGGTAGCGGGACCTGGGATACGCAGTATTTT. Translated, it gives CASSFGSGTWDTQYF.

This rearrangement joins TRBV6-1 to TRBJ2-1; a weak D match, TRBD2 (5 bases). The germline V gene has CDR1 MNHNS and CDR2 SASEGT. Deletions cut 2 bases from V and 3 bases from J, with 23 bases between. The CDR3 has 19 residues. CDR3 sequence reads: CASSERPGLGGPNYNEQFF. DNA for the CDR3: TGTGCCAGCAGTGAACGTCCAGGACTCGGCGGTCCGAACTACAATGAGCAGTTCTTC.